These 23 T cell receptor beta chains originate from one sample sequenced in a study of OX40 agonist ivuxolimab in advanced cancers. Produced via immunoSEQ multiplex PCR; TCRdb's table is partial and in-frame only. The sample records 20,000 to 25,000 clones, 75% to 90% being singletons. Source: CD4+ or CD8+ T cells sorted from blood, taken in a trial of the OX40 agonist ivuxolimab. These receptors were taken from an adult with an advanced solid tumor such as melanoma, head and neck, liver or kidney cancer.

CDR3 region: CASSDDRRSGNTIYF. CDR3 bases: TGTGCCAGCAGCGACGACCGACGCTCTGGAAACACCATATATTTT. This sequence joins TRBV7-6 and TRBJ1-3; D is unresolved. Germline loops: CDR1 SGHVS, CDR2 FNYEAQ. This CDR3 is 15 amino acids long. Trimming left V 5 bases short and J 0 bases short, with 11 bases between.

This chain uses TRBV7-2 with TRBJ2-7; D is uncertain. V gave up 2 bases and J gave up 0 bases, with 8 bases separating them. The CDR3 contains 14 residues. Germline-derived CDR1 and CDR2 are SGHTA and FQGNSA. This CDR3 reads CASSLWQSSYEQYF. CDR3 sequence (DNA): TGTGCCAGCAGCTTATGGCAGAGCTCCTACGAGCAGTACTTC.

This chain links TRBV6-5 with TRBJ1-4; tentatively, D is TRBD1 (6 bases). This CDR3 spans 14 amino acids. The ends were cut back, 5 bases at V and 4 bases at J, with 11 bases in the middle. Per the germline V gene, CDR1 is MNHEY and CDR2 is SVGAGI. The CDR3 sequence is CASSNEGGNEKLFF. The CDR3 bases are TGTGCCAGCAGTAACGAGGGGGGTAATGAAAAACTGTTTTTT.

This chain joins TRBV10-2 and TRBJ2-5, with D perhaps TRBD1 (5 bases). The CDR3 covers 14 residues. Trimming stripped 5 bases from V and 2 bases from J, with 12 bases between. CDR1 is WSHSY and CDR2 is SAAADI in the germline V gene. The CDR3 sequence: CASSLGAVQETQYF. CDR3 DNA sequence: TGCGCCAGCAGTCTAGGGGCGGTTCAAGAGACCCAGTACTTC.

The chain employs TRBV30 and TRBJ2-2; D may correspond to TRBD1 or TRBD2 (6 bases each). Germline values: CDR1 GTSNPN, CDR2 SVGIG (reference sequence). With 3 bases removed from V and 6 bases from J, the gap between germline ends came to 11 bases. The CDR3 covers 13 residues. The CDR3 DNA is TGTGCCTGGAGAAGTAGGGGGGCCGGGGAGCTGTTTTTT. Its translation is CAWRSRGAGELFF.

The chain uses TRBV5-1 and TRBJ2-2, with D tentatively TRBD1 (6 bases). The CDR3 length is 15 residues. CDR1 and CDR2 from the germline V gene are SGHRS and YFSETQ. Trimming removed 0 bases from V and 4 bases from J, with 10 bases in between. The DNA for the CDR3 is TGCGCCAGCAGCTTGGGGGGGCCCGGCACCGGGGAGCTGTTTTTT. Protein product: CASSLGGPGTGELFF.

V is TRBV27 and J is TRBJ2-6; 7 bases align to TRBD1. The CDR3 contains 16 residues. Germline V gene lookup returns CDR1 MNHEY and CDR2 SMNVEV (reference sequence). V lost 2 bases to trimming and J lost 1 base; unmatched junction nucleotides: 2. CDR3 residues: CASSLQGDSGANVLTF. The CDR3 nucleotides are TGTGCCAGCAGTTTACAGGGGGATTCTGGGGCCAACGTCCTGACTTTC.

V usage is TRBV18 and J usage is TRBJ2-2; D possibly corresponds to TRBD2 (5 bases). V gave up 6 bases and J gave up 3 bases, with 11 bases separating them. Looked up from germline, CDR1 is KGHSH and CDR2 is LQKENI. This CDR3 has 14 amino acids. The CDR3 DNA reads as TGTGCCAGCTCGCCGACGGACTACACCGGGGAGCTGTTTTTT. This translates into CASSPTDYTGELFF. Filled out from reference TRBV18 and TRBJ2-2, the complete variable domain reads NAGVMQNPRHLVRRRGQEARLRCSPMKGHSHVYWYRQLPEEGLKFMVYLQKENIIDESGMPKERFSAEFPKEGPSILRIQQVVRGDSAAYFCASSPTDYTGELFFGEGSRLTVL.

The rearrangement joins TRBV5-4 to TRBJ2-5; the D is unclear. The V gene's germline CDR1 is SGHNT and CDR2 YYREEE (reference sequence). The CDR3 is 15 amino acids. Trimming removed 0 bases from V and 1 base from J, with 10 bases in between. The CDR3 DNA is TGTGCCAGCAGCTTGGGTCCGGCTCCCCAAGAGACCCAGTACTTC. Translation gives CASSLGPAPQETQYF.

The genes are TRBV29-1 and TRBJ2-7; 9 bases match TRBD1. Germline trimming cut 6 bases from V and 5 bases from J; bases unmatched to any gene: 11. In germline, CDR1 is SQVTM, CDR2 ANQGSEA. The CDR3 totals 14 residues. CDR3 sequence (DNA): TGCAGCGTAGACGGGACAGGGAATACCAACGAGCAGTACTTC. Translation: CSVDGTGNTNEQYF.

The V gene is TRBV6-1, the J gene TRBJ1-5, with D unresolved. CDR3 length equals 18 residues. Deletions cut 0 bases from V and 0 bases from J, with 15 bases between. Germline V gives CDR1 MNHNS, CDR2 SASEGT. The CDR3 loop reads CASSEASFLGNSNQPQHF. CDR3 in DNA: TGTGCCAGCAGTGAAGCGAGTTTCCTGGGGAATAGCAATCAGCCCCAGCATTTT.

The V and J genes are TRBV6-4 and TRBJ1-1; the D gene is possibly TRBD1 (5 bases). V gave up 3 bases and J gave up 6 bases, with 11 bases separating them. In germline, CDR1 is MRHNA, CDR2 SNTAGT. The CDR3 has 13 amino acids. CDR3 amino acids: CASSEDRGSEAFF. CDR3 coding DNA: TGTGCCAGCAGTGAAGATCGGGGCTCTGAAGCTTTCTTT.

V usage is TRBV7-3 and J usage is TRBJ1-2, with 8 bases identical to TRBD1. Germline V lookup: CDR1 SGHTA, CDR2 FQGTGA. The CDR3 covers 13 residues. Unmatched junction bases numbered 4, after V lost 2 bases and J lost 8 bases. DNA of the CDR3: TGTGCCAGCAGCTTACCAGGGGGCAGCGGCTACACCTTC. This sequence encodes CASSLPGGSGYTF.

This clone was picked up a small number of times. The chain links TRBV18 to TRBJ2-7; 8 bases agree with TRBD1. CDR1 is KGHSH, CDR2 LQKENI, per germline. CDR3 length: 14 amino acids. With V trimmed by 5 bases and J by 6 bases, 9 bases remained unmatched. Written as DNA, the CDR3 is TGTGCCAGCTCAATCCAGGACAGGGCTGGCGAGCAGTACTTC. Translating gives CASSIQDRAGEQYF.

The chain uses TRBV5-1 and TRBJ2-1; no clear D gene. The CDR3 sequence is 12 residues long. The germline V gene has CDR1 SGHRS and CDR2 YFSETQ. Trimming took 2 bases from V and 3 from J, leaving 3 bases between them. CDR3 coding DNA: TGCGCCAGCAGCTTCAACTACAATGAGCAGTTCTTC. Protein product: CASSFNYNEQFF.

This sequence joins TRBV6-4 and TRBJ2-1; D remains ambiguous. Per germline, CDR1 MRHNA and CDR2 SNTAGT. CDR3 length equals 16 residues. The V and J ends lost 0 bases and 0 bases respectively, with 9 bases between them. CDR3 protein: CASSDSNTFSYNEQFF. CDR3 DNA: TGTGCCAGCAGTGACTCGAACACCTTCTCCTACAATGAGCAGTTCTTC.

The CDR3: CASRNYGYTF. As DNA, the CDR3 is TGTGCCAGCAGAAATTATGGCTACACCTTC. The V gene is TRBV5-6, the J gene TRBJ1-2; D uncertain. Per the germline V gene, CDR1 is SGHDT and CDR2 is YYEEEE. V lost 5 bases and J lost 5, with 4 bases in between. The CDR3 is 10 amino acids.

This clone has a single count. The V gene is TRBV5-4, the J gene TRBJ1-1; tentatively, D is TRBD1 (6 bases). Germline CDR1 SGHNT, CDR2 YYREEE (reference sequence). The ends were cut back, 0 bases at V and 2 bases at J, with 11 bases in the middle. The CDR3 extends over 15 amino acids. CDR3 sequence: CASSLGAGDNTEAFF. The CDR3, as DNA: TGTGCCAGCAGCTTGGGGGCAGGGGACAACACTGAAGCTTTCTTT.

J is TRBJ1-6 and V is TRBV19; D may be TRBD1 (5 bases). The CDR3 loop spans 14 amino acids. Germline V gene lookup returns CDR1 LNHDA and CDR2 SQIVND (reference sequence). V lost 1 base to trimming and J lost 6 bases, with 7 bases between them. The CDR3 DNA is TGTGCCAGTAGTATAGGGGGCAGTAATTCACCCCTCCACTTT. Translated, it gives CASSIGGSNSPLHF.

The rearrangement joins TRBV5-1 to TRBJ1-3, with D perhaps TRBD1 (6 bases). The CDR3 covers 15 residues. V was cut by 4 bases and J by 4 bases, with 15 bases left in between. Looked up from germline, CDR1 is SGHRS and CDR2 is YFSETQ. DNA for the CDR3: TGCGCCAGCAGCCGGGAAGGGGGAACAGGAAACACCATATATTTT. It codes for CASSREGGTGNTIYF. Variable domain in full (rest from reference TRBV5-1 and TRBJ1-3): KAGVTQTPRYLIKTRGQQVTLSCSPISGHRSVSWYQQTPGQGLQFLFEYFSETQRNKGNFPGRFSGRQFSNSRSEMNVSTLELGDSALYLCASSREGGTGNTIYFGEGSWLTVV.

The chain employs TRBV6-4 and TRBJ2-1; 7 bases are shared with TRBD1. This CDR3 contains 14 residues. The germline V gene encodes CDR1 MRHNA and CDR2 SNTAGT. V lost 0 bases to trimming and J lost 8 bases; unmatched junction nucleotides: 4. In DNA form, the CDR3 reads TGTGCCAGCAGTGACTCATCAGGGGGTTATGAGCAGTTCTTC. Translated, it gives CASSDSSGGYEQFF.

The chain recombines TRBV6-5 with TRBJ2-7; 8 nucleotides line up with TRBD1. CDR1 and CDR2 (germline): MNHEY, SVGAGI. CDR3 size: 14 residues. V shed 4 bases, J shed 5 bases, and the junction held 7 bases outside the gene matches. CDR3 protein: CASSSLDRAHEQYF. The CDR3 nucleotides are TGTGCCAGCAGTTCGCTGGACAGGGCACACGAGCAGTACTTC.

This rearrangement joins TRBV14 to TRBJ1-5; 8 bases fit TRBD1. This CDR3 has 12 amino acids. The J segment lost 8 bases and the V segment lost 9 bases, leaving 6 bases of the junction unmatched. CDR1 SGHDN and CDR2 FVKESK come from the germline V gene. Here the CDR3 DNA reads TGTGCCAGTGGACAGGGATACGAGCCCCAGCATTTT. This gives the protein CASGQGYEPQHF.